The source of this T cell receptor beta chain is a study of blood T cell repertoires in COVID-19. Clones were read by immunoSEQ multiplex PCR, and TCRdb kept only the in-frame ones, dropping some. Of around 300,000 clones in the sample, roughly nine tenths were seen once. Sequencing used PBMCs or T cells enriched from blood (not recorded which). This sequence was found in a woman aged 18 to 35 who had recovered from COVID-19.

The CDR3 is CASRATTEIYGYTF. The CDR3 DNA follows: TGTGCCAGCAGAGCAACGACAGAAATCTATGGCTACACCTTC. The chain is built from TRBV2 and TRBJ1-2, with D possibly matching TRBD1 (5 bases). Germline V gene data show CDR1 as SNHLY and CDR2 as FYNNEI. V lost 6 bases and J lost 4, with 15 bases in between. The CDR3 has 14 residues.